This T cell receptor beta chain was recorded in a study of control samples from healthy donors and cancer patients. The CDR3 contains 13 residues. Deletions cut 3 bases from V and 8 bases from J, with 13 bases between. Germline-derived CDR1 and CDR2 are LGHNT and FRNRAP. Profiling relied on immunoSEQ multiplex PCR, and the TCRdb table lists in-frame clones only, not all of them. The data contain 60,000 to 70,000 clones, approximately 84% of them singletons. Sequencing was carried out using PBMCs. This sequence joins TRBV12-5 and TRBJ1-2; D remains unclear. The TCR sequence derives from a woman in her fifties or sixties with lung cancer. In DNA form, the CDR3 reads TGTGCTAGTGGTTTAACTACACCTTGGGGCTACACCTTC. It yields the protein CASGLTTPWGYTF.